This T cell receptor (beta chain) was recovered during a study of T cells in Graves' hyperthyroidism and ophthalmopathy. Looking at the study overall: The initial diagnosis was the point when peripheral blood was collected, ahead of any treatment.

At least 3 on the Clinical Activity Score was recorded for ophthalmopathy patients, who also had NOSPECS grade at least 4 and duration under 3 months. CDR3 length: 16 residues. V was shortened by 7 bases and J by 2 bases, with 20 bases between the two germline ends. The V gene's germline CDR1 is ENHRY and CDR2 SYGVKD. Amplification yielded TCR beta CDR3 regions, with RNA transcripts as the source. A first-round RT-PCR of the TCR CDR3 used the HTBI primer set. MiXCR was run by TCRdb on the multiplex PCR reads, yielding one entry per CDR3 protein. The sample has about 350,000 distinct CDR3 sequences, roughly 13% seen once.

The receptor comes from a woman between 40 and 50 years old with Graves' ophthalmopathy. The chain combines TRBV10-3 with TRBJ1-2, with a possible D match to TRBD1 (6 bases). Sequencing was done on a sample of blood. The CDR3 protein is CAIKGSGAGPNYGYTF. DNA for the CDR3: TGTGCCATCAAGGGGTCAGGGGCAGGGCCCAACTATGGCTACACCTTC.